This TCR beta chain was identified in a study of graft-versus-host responses after intestinal transplantation. Findings and caveats of the study: Patients who carried graft-donor T cell macrochimerism also had high graft-versus-host to host-versus-graft clonal ratios in their allografts. Detection of GvH clones occurred in recipient marrow, and some had their first appearance in ileum or blood. Early declines in HvG clones that occurred post-transplant were associated with peak circulating GvH clone levels.

About this clone: Its antigen is still unknown.

Clones were read by immunoSEQ multiplex PCR, and TCRdb kept only the in-frame ones, dropping some. The data show fewer than 120,000 clones, 93% seen once. This CDR3 is 15 amino acids long. Germline CDR1 and CDR2: MGHRA and YSYEKL. The trim removed 4 bases at V and 2 bases at J, leaving 7 bases unmatched. The chain links TRBV4-1 to TRBJ2-7; the match to TRBD1 covers 8 bases. The source is a human donor who received an intestinal transplant. The starting material was unstimulated CD8+ T cells sorted from spleen or lymph node cells, obtained before intestinal transplant. The CDR3 nucleotides read TGCGCCAGCAGCCGGGGGACAGGCGCAACCTACGAGCAGTACTTC. This codes for CASSRGTGATYEQYF.